The entry that follows covers one T cell receptor (beta chain) sequence. The data were taken from a study of shared clonotypes between healthy human individuals. The CDR3 is 16 amino acids. Germline values: CDR1 SNHLY, CDR2 FYNNEI. V lost 9 bases to trimming and J lost 2 bases, with 21 bases between them. Using immunoSEQ multiplex PCR, the repertoire was profiled, and TCRdb retains in-frame clones only, with some absent. The sample records around 2.5 million clones, over 85% being singletons. Sample: naive CD4+ T cells from PBMCs. Subset noted: CD45RA+ positively selected. The sequence derives from a man aged 18 to 30 in good health. Some clones in this sample may be carry-over from other donors' samples. This rearrangement joins TRBV2 to TRBJ2-3, with D possibly matching TRBD1 (6 bases). CDR3 residues: CASRKEQGKITDTQYF. CDR3 DNA sequence: TGTGCCAGTAGAAAGGAACAGGGTAAAATCACAGATACGCAGTATTTT. Supplemented by reference TRBV2 and TRBJ2-3, the full variable domain reads EPEVTQTPSHQVTQMGQEVILRCVPISNHLYFYWYRQILGQKVEFLVSFYNNEISEKSEIFDDQFSVERPDGSNFTLKIRSTKLEDSAMYFCASRKEQGKITDTQYFGPGTRLTVL.